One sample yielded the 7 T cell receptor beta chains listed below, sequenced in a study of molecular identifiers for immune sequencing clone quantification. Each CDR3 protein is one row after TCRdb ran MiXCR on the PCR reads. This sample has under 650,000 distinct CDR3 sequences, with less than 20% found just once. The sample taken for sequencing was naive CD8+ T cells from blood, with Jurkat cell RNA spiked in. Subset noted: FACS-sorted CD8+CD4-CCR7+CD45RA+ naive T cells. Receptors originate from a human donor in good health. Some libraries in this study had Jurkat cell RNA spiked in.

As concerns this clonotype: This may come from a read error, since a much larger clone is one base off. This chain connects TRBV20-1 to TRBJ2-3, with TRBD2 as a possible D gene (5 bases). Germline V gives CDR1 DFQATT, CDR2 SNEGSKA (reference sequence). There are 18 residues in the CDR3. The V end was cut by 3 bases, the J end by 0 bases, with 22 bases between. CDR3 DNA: TGCAGTGCTAGCTTTCTGACCGAGGGCACCGCTAGCACAGATACGCAGTATTTT. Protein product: CSASFLTEGTASTDTQYF.

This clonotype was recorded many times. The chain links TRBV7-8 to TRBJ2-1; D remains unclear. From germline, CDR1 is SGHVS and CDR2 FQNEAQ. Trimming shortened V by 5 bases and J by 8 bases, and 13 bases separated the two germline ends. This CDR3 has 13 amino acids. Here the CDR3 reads CASSPFAGYEQFF. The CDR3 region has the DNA TGTGCCAGCAGCCCCTTCGCCGGCTATGAGCAGTTCTTC.

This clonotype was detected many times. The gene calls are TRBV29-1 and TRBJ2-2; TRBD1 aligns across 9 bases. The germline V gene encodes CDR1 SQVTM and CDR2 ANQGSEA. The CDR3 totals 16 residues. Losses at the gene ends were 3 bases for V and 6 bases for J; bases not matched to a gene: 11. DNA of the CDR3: TGCAGCGTTGACGACTCCGGGACAGGGTCAGCCGGGGAGCTGTTTTTT. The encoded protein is CSVDDSGTGSAGELFF.

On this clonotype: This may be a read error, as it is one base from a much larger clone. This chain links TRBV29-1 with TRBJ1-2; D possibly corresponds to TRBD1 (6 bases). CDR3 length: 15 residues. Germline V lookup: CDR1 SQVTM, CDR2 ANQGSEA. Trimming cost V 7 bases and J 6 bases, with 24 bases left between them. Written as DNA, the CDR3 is TGCAGCGCTGCAGGGGAACATCGGGCCAGTAATGGCTACACCTTC. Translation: CSAAGEHRASNGYTF.

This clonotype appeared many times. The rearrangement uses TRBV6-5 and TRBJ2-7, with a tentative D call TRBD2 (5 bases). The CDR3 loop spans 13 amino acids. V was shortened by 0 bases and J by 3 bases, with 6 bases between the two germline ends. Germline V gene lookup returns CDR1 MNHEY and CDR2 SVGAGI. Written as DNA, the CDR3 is TGTGCCAGCAGTTACTCGGAGGTCTACGAGCAGTACTTC. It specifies CASSYSEVYEQYF.

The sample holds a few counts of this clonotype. In nucleotides, the CDR3 is TGCAGTGCTATGGGGGTGGACAGTATCTACGAGCAGTACTTC. This codes for CSAMGVDSIYEQYF. V usage is TRBV20-1 and J usage is TRBJ2-7; the D gene is possibly TRBD1 (6 bases). V was trimmed by 4 bases and J by 3 bases, leaving 16 bases between them. This CDR3 is 14 amino acids long. Germline lookup yields CDR1 DFQATT and CDR2 SNEGSKA (reference sequence).

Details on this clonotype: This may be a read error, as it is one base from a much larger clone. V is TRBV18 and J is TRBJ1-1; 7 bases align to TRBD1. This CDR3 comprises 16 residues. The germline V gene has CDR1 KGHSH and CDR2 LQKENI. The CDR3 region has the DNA TGTGCCGGCTCACCACCCTCGACAGGGAGGGACACTGAAGCTTTCTTT. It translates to CAGSPPSTGRDTEAFF.